This T cell receptor beta chain was observed in a study of cytomegalovirus exposure and HLA in healthy donors. The PCR had 60 Vbeta and 13 Jbeta primers. Libraries were prepared by immunoSEQ multiplex PCR; TCRdb keeps only in-frame clonotypes and omits some of them. The sample has approximately 170,000 clones, 80% to 85% seen once. Trimming left V 1 base short and J 8 bases short, with 6 bases between. Germline V lookup: CDR1 SEHNR, CDR2 FQNEAQ (reference sequence). The CDR3 extends over 13 amino acids. Material for sequencing was PBMCs. The clonotype comes from a middle-aged man in good health and CMV-seropositive. This chain joins TRBV7-9 and TRBJ1-6; D not resolved. DNA for the CDR3: TGTGCCAGCAGCTTAGGGGGAGATTCACCCCTCCACTTT. It yields the protein CASSLGGDSPLHF.